One and the same sample provided the 24 T cell receptor beta chains below, sequenced in a study of post-analysis software for immune sequencing data. Study outcomes and limitations: A handful of TRBV segments appeared more often in patients than in controls, and TRBV5-6, TRBV5-1 and TRBV20-1 were among these.

cDNA libraries for TCR beta contained unique molecular identifiers. TCRdb called the PCR reads again in MiXCR, with one record for every CDR3 protein. This table holds hundreds of thousands of distinct CDR3 sequences, about 40% found once. These receptors are not linked to any known antigen. Sequences were obtained from blood. These receptors all come from a girl aged 5 to 17 with multiple sclerosis.

The J gene is TRBJ1-3, the V gene TRBV4-1, with D unresolved. This CDR3 contains 16 residues. CDR1 MGHRA and CDR2 YSYEKL come from the germline V gene. V lost 0 bases, J lost 0 bases, and 9 bases lay in between. The CDR3 DNA reads TGCGCCAGCAGCCAAGAGTGGCGCAGCTCTGGAAACACCATATATTTT. Its translation is CASSQEWRSSGNTIYF.

The chain carries TRBV7-9 and TRBJ2-5; a possible D gene is TRBD2 (6 bases). The CDR3 spans 13 residues. The ends were cut back, 6 bases at V and 11 bases at J, with 19 bases in the middle. In germline, CDR1 is SEHNR, CDR2 FQNEAQ (reference sequence). As DNA, the CDR3 is TGTGCCAGCAGAAAAGGAGGGGATTATGAGCAGTACTTC. Amino acids: CASRKGGDYEQYF.

The chain carries TRBV28 and TRBJ2-7; D may be TRBD2 (6 bases). The ends were cut back, 7 bases at V and 3 bases at J, with 22 bases in the middle. Germline CDR1 reads MDHEN; CDR2 reads SYDVKM. This CDR3 comprises 16 residues. CDR3 DNA sequence: TGTGCCAGCACCGAATGGACGGGACTCCTATACTACGAGCAGTACTTC. This encodes CASTEWTGLLYYEQYF.

This clonotype turned up a few times. The rearrangement uses TRBV11-1 and TRBJ2-2; possibly TRBD1 or TRBD2 for D (5 bases each). V was trimmed by 5 bases and J by 3 bases, leaving 13 bases between them. The germline CDR1 and CDR2 sequences are SGHAT and FQDESV (reference sequence). The CDR3 loop spans 15 amino acids. CDR3 nucleotide sequence: TGTGCCAGCAGCCCGCTGAGGGGTGACACCGGGGAGCTGTTTTTT. Translating gives CASSPLRGDTGELFF.

This clonotype was detected ten times or more. This chain connects TRBV27 to TRBJ2-7; TRBD1 is a possible D gene (6 bases). The CDR3 sequence is 14 residues long. CDR1 is MNHEY, CDR2 SMNVEV, per germline (reference sequence). Trimming removed 0 bases from V and 3 bases from J, with 9 bases in between. The CDR3 coding sequence is TGTGCCAGCAGTTTATCGGGACAAGTCTACGAGCAGTACTTC. It specifies CASSLSGQVYEQYF.

This rearrangement joins TRBV6-5 to TRBJ2-3, with TRBD2 matching 11 bases. Germline assignment: CDR1 MNHEY and CDR2 SVGAGI. Trimming at V came to 4 bases and at J to 1 base, leaving 4 bases not matched to a gene. The CDR3 sequence is 16 residues long. CDR3 nucleotide sequence: TGTGCCAGCAGTTCGACGACTAGCGGGGGCACAGATACGCAGTATTTT. Translating it yields CASSSTTSGGTDTQYF.

As to this clonotype: A much larger clone sits a single nucleotide away, making a read error possible. The J gene is TRBJ1-5, the V gene TRBV11-2, with TRBD1 matching 10 bases. Germline CDR1 SGHAT, CDR2 FQNNGV. The CDR3 contains 16 residues. This CDR3 reads CASSSAGTGANQPRHF. The CDR3 DNA follows: TGTGCCAGCAGCTCCGCAGGGACAGGGGCTAATCAGCCCCGGCATTTT.

This clonotype occurred many times. The chain combines TRBV27 with TRBJ2-3; D possibly matches TRBD1 or TRBD2 (5 bases each). The CDR3 extends over 14 amino acids. V dropped 6 bases and J dropped 4 bases, with 14 bases sitting between them. CDR1 is MNHEY, CDR2 SMNVEV, per germline (reference sequence). In DNA, the CDR3 is TGTGCCAGCAGATGGGGGAGTAGGGCAGATACGCAGTATTTT. It codes for CASRWGSRADTQYF.

This clonotype was observed many times. CDR3 loop: CASSYLQGSYEQYF. In nucleotides, the CDR3 is TGTGCCAGCAGTTACCTCCAGGGGTCCTACGAGCAGTACTTC. The chain employs TRBV6-2 or TRBV6-3 and TRBJ2-7; tentatively, D is TRBD1 (6 bases). The CDR3 length is 14 residues. CDR1 is MNHEY, CDR2 SVGEGT, per germline. Trimming took off 2 bases at V and 1 base at J, with 9 bases between the two ends.

This clonotype has ten or more counts. The rearrangement joins TRBV29-1 to TRBJ2-1; 13 nucleotides line up with TRBD2. The CDR3 spans 14 residues. Germline V gives CDR1 SQVTM, CDR2 ANQGSEA. With V trimmed by 5 bases and J by 9 bases, 7 bases remained unmatched. CDR3 protein: CSVHGLAGVLEQFF. The CDR3 DNA sequence: TGCAGCGTTCATGGACTAGCGGGGGTTCTTGAGCAGTTCTTC.

A word on this clonotype: A much larger clone differs from this one at a single base, so this may be a read error. V and J are TRBV5-1 and TRBJ2-5; D not resolved. The CDR3 consists of 16 residues. The germline V gene has CDR1 SGHRS and CDR2 YFSETQ. V was trimmed by 2 bases and J by 5 bases, leaving 19 bases between them. The CDR3 DNA follows: TGCGCCAGCAGCTTCCTCTCGATGGCCGGAAGGGAGACCCAGTACTTC. As protein: CASSFLSMAGRETQYF. Supplemented by reference TRBV5-1 and TRBJ2-5, the full variable domain reads KAGVTQTPRYLIKTRGQQVTLSCSPISGHRSVSWYQQTPGQGLQFLFEYFSETQRNKGNFPGRFSGRQFSNSRSEMNVSTLELGDSALYLCASSFLSMAGRETQYFGPGTRLLVL.

This clonotype was seen at least ten times. The V and J genes are TRBV28 and TRBJ2-5; 7 positions match TRBD1. The CDR3 has 11 amino acids. Trimming took 5 bases from V and 12 from J; bases not matched to a gene: 6. CDR1 is MDHEN, CDR2 SYDVKM, per germline. The DNA of the CDR3 is TGTGCCAGCAGTGGATCCGGGACAGAGTACTTC. Protein: CASSGSGTEYF.

In this sample, this clonotype turned up a few times. The junction does not match germline at one end; this may be a read error. The chain links TRBV6-1 to TRBJ2-4; 8 bases match TRBD1. Germline V CDR1 and CDR2: MNHNS, SASEGT. There are 16 residues in the CDR3. Here the CDR3 reads CASSGGPTGAKNIQYF. CDR3 coding DNA: TGTGCCAGCAGTGGAGGACCGACAGGGGCCAAAAACATCCAGTACTTC.

This clonotype was seen only a few times. The V gene is TRBV18, the J gene TRBJ1-2, with 8 bases identical to TRBD1. The V and J ends lost 3 bases and 2 bases, in that order; junction bases with no gene match: 5. The CDR3 is 15 amino acids. CDR1 and CDR2 (germline): KGHSH, LQKENI. Written as DNA, the CDR3 is TGTGCCAGCTCACCCAGAGGACAGGGCAACTATGGCTACACCTTC. This encodes CASSPRGQGNYGYTF. The whole variable domain, filled in from reference TRBV18 and TRBJ1-2, reads NAGVMQNPRHLVRRRGQEARLRCSPMKGHSHVYWYRQLPEEGLKFMVYLQKENIIDESGMPKERFSAEFPKEGPSILRIQQVVRGDSAAYFCASSPRGQGNYGYTFGSGTRLTVV.

This clonotype was observed at least ten times. This chain connects TRBV10-3 to TRBJ2-1; TRBD2 matches 12 bases. V lost 6 bases, J lost 6 bases, and 3 bases stayed unmatched. Germline V gives CDR1 ENHRY, CDR2 SYGVKD. The CDR3 covers 14 residues. The DNA for the CDR3 is TGTGCCATCAGGGGACTAGCGGGCACCAATGAGCAGTTCTTC. Encoded protein: CAIRGLAGTNEQFF.

Details on this clonotype: A much larger clone differs from this one at a single base, so this may be a read error. The chain has TRBV28 and TRBJ2-5; TRBD1 matches at 8 bases. The CDR3 is made up of 18 amino acids. Germline CDR1 and CDR2: MDHEN and SYDVKM. The V gene end was trimmed by 4 bases and the J gene end by 4 bases; junction bases not matched to a gene: 17. The CDR3 is CASSSNPDREEFGETQYF. CDR3 DNA: TGTGCCAGCAGTTCGAACCCGGACAGGGAAGAGTTTGGAGAGACCCAGTACTTC.

The V gene is TRBV5-6, the J gene TRBJ2-5; 8 bases align to TRBD2. Germline V CDR1 and CDR2: SGHDT, YYEEEE. The V gene end was trimmed by 4 bases and the J gene end by 2 bases; junction bases not matched to a gene: 7. The CDR3 spans 15 residues. The CDR3 region has the DNA TGTGCCAGCAGCCCATTAGCGGGAATACAAGAGACCCAGTACTTC. Protein sequence: CASSPLAGIQETQYF.

The chain combines TRBV5-1 with TRBJ2-5; TRBD1 aligns across 9 bases. The V gene end was trimmed by 4 bases and the J gene end by 2 bases; junction bases not matched to a gene: 9. Germline-derived CDR1 and CDR2 are SGHRS and YFSETQ. This CDR3 is 16 amino acids long. CDR3 nucleotides: TGCGCCAGCAGCGGGGGGACAGGGAGAAATCAAGAGACCCAGTACTTC. Protein sequence: CASSGGTGRNQETQYF.

A word on this clonotype: Possible read error: a much larger clone is one base away. Here the CDR3 reads CASSAGGLAGRETQYF. The CDR3 DNA sequence: TGTGCCAGCAGCGCCGGGGGACTAGCGGGACGGGAGACCCAGTACTTC. J is TRBJ2-5 and V is TRBV9, with 13 bases lining up with TRBD2. V lost 3 bases, J lost 5 bases, and 7 bases stayed unmatched. The CDR3 has 16 residues. In germline, CDR1 is SGDLS, CDR2 YYNGEE.

This clonotype was seen many times. The CDR3 nucleotides read TGTGCCAGCAGCCATGGTCAGAGCTATAATTCACCCCTCCACTTT. This gives the protein CASSHGQSYNSPLHF. The V and J genes are TRBV3-1 and TRBJ1-6; no definite D call. V dropped 3 bases and J dropped 3 bases, with 9 bases sitting between them. Germline V lookup: CDR1 LGHDT, CDR2 YNNKEL (reference sequence). The CDR3 is made up of 15 amino acids.

V usage is TRBV12-3 or TRBV12-4 and J usage is TRBJ1-2; 7 bases are shared with TRBD1. The CDR3 has 14 residues. Germline trimming cut 0 bases from V and 5 bases from J; bases unmatched to any gene: 3. The CDR3 reads CASSLAQTGYGYTF. CDR3 bases: TGTGCCAGCAGTTTAGCGCAGACAGGGTATGGCTACACCTTC.

As to this clonotype: This clone may be a read error of a much larger clone one base away. The V and J genes are TRBV9 and TRBJ2-3; no reliable D call. The CDR3 has 15 residues. Germline V gives CDR1 SGDLS, CDR2 YYNGEE. Here the CDR3 reads CANSVGRLSTDTQYF. The CDR3 nucleotides are TGTGCCAACAGCGTAGGACGTCTTAGCACAGATACGCAGTATTTT. Full variable domain (missing parts from reference TRBV9 and TRBJ2-3): DSGVTQTPKHLITATGQRVTLRCSPRSGDLSVYWYQQSLDQGLQFLIQYYNGEERAKGNILERFSAQQFPDLHSELNLSSLELGDSALYFCANSVGRLSTDTQYFGPGTRLTVL.

This chain uses TRBV11-2 with TRBJ2-1; 7 nucleotides align to TRBD2. The length of the CDR3 is 19 residues. The J segment lost 10 bases and the V segment lost 0 bases, leaving 21 bases of the junction unmatched. The germline CDR1 and CDR2 sequences are SGHAT and FQNNGV. The CDR3 is CASSLDRGLGRLEPYEQFF. The DNA for the CDR3 is TGTGCCAGCAGCTTAGATAGGGGTCTCGGGAGGTTAGAACCCTACGAGCAGTTCTTC.

There are many counts of this clonotype. The V gene is TRBV11-2, the J gene TRBJ2-7, with no clear D. This CDR3 is 13 amino acids long. The V gene lost 4 bases and the J gene lost 5 bases, with 12 bases spanning the gap. Germline values: CDR1 SGHAT, CDR2 FQNNGV. CDR3: CASSYAWDHEQYF. CDR3 in DNA: TGTGCCAGCAGCTATGCCTGGGATCACGAGCAGTACTTC.